The clone carrying this T cell receptor (beta chain) was detected ten times or more. Its antigen is not known. These data originate in a study of blood T cells in healthy people across ages. Study as a whole: Template switching picked up about one barcoded beta molecule for each two T cells.

A sample-barcoded 5' primer and a J-beta primer mix were used in a second PCR of about 6 to 12 cycles. MiXCR was run by TCRdb on the 5' RACE reads, yielding one entry per CDR3 protein. This table has roughly 1,700,000 distinct CDR3 sequences, 28% appearing once. Study-level points and caveats: The authors considered diversity estimates from one million T cells to be underestimates. Significant beta diversity loss was already apparent by age roughly 44, declining roughly linearly.

Every sample yielded at least 7 million isolated PBMCs. This CDR3 region has 13 residues. V shed 4 bases and J 3 bases; nucleotides not matched to a gene: 3. CDR1 and CDR2 from the germline V gene are MNHNY and SVGAGI (reference sequence). The V gene is TRBV6-6, the J gene TRBJ2-7; 7 positions match TRBD1. This receptor was identified in a woman in her twenties or thirties in good health. The sequencing sample was made of blood. The CDR3 DNA sequence: TGTGCCAGCAGTTGGGACAGATTCTACGAGCAGTACTTC. This translates into CASSWDRFYEQYF.